These T cell receptor beta chains were read from a single sample in a study of T cell repertoires in cytomegalovirus infection. TCRdb fed the reads into MiXCR, producing one record per CDR3 protein. The sample comprises about 110,000 distinct CDR3 sequences, roughly a tenth of which are singletons, and around 33% rests with the top ten. These TCRs' antigens remain unknown. The sequenced sample consisted of PBMCs, sequenced either directly or after in vitro stimulation (not recorded which). These receptor sequences come from a human donor in good health (CMV status not recorded). Some clones in this sample may be carry-over from other donors' samples. Both conserved end residues are part of each CDR3. The D gene is left open where the match is weak. The size field is filled for only some rows; it gives once, few, many or a size class.

.,many,TRBJ1-1,TRBV24-1,CATRGLDRRAFF,TGTGCCACCAGGGGGTTGGACAGAAGGGCTTTCTTT
.,.,TRBJ2-7,TRBV7-3,CASSKAPGPASVYEQYF,TGTGCCAGCAGCAAAGCCCCAGGTCCGGCCAGCGTCTACGAGCAGTACTTC
.,many,TRBJ1-4,TRBV7-9,CASSYQATNEKLFF,TGTGCCAGCAGCTATCAGGCAACTAATGAAAAACTGTTTTTT
.,many,TRBJ1-2,TRBV28,CASSSIPPGLIDSNYGYTF,TGTGCCAGCAGTTCAATCCCTCCGGGCCTCATTGACTCTAACTATGGCTACACCTTC
.,many,TRBJ2-7,TRBV29-1,CSVRQPNSYEQYF,TGCAGCGTCCGACAGCCCAACTCCTACGAGCAGTACTTC
.,.,TRBJ2-5,TRBV7-3,CASSSSGSWRQGDETQYF,TGTGCCAGCAGCTCATCGGGCTCTTGGCGGCAGGGAGACGAGACCCAGTACTTC
TRBD2,many,TRBJ2-5,TRBV7-2,CASSPKKGLAGVHQETQYF,TGTGCCAGCAGCCCAAAAAAGGGACTAGCGGGGGTCCACCAAGAGACCCAGTACTTC
.,many,TRBJ2-5,TRBV7-7,CASRPLGAFVAQYF,TGTGCTAGCAGGCCCCTAGGCGCCTTTGTGGCCCAGTACTTC
TRBD2,.,TRBJ2-1,TRBV6-2/TRBV6-3,CASSYRASGAIYNEQFF,TGTGCCAGCAGTTACAGGGCTAGCGGGGCTATCTACAATGAGCAGTTCTTC
.,many,TRBJ2-1,TRBV7-2,CASSRNQGNSYNEQFF,TGTGCCAGCAGTAGGAATCAGGGTAACTCCTACAATGAGCAGTTCTTC
.,many,TRBJ2-5,TRBV10-3,CAIKHRDRETQYF,TGTGCCATCAAGCACAGGGACCGAGAGACCCAGTACTTC
.,many,TRBJ1-1,TRBV12-3/TRBV12-4,CASRNQVNTEAFF,TGTGCCAGCAGGAACCAGGTGAACACTGAAGCTTTCTTT
TRBD1,many,TRBJ2-5,TRBV11-3,CASSQDGQGTF,TGTGCCAGCAGCCAAGACGGACAGGGGACCTTC
.,.,TRBJ1-2,TRBV25-1,CASQLSGHGYTF,TGTGCCAGCCAGTTGTCCGGGCATGGCTACACCTTC
.,many,TRBJ2-3,TRBV3-1,CASSQEWASSTDTQYF,TGTGCCAGCAGCCAAGAATGGGCTAGCAGCACAGATACGCAGTATTTT
.,many,TRBJ1-5,TRBV7-2,CASSSLGQNNQPQHF,TGTGCCAGCAGCTCGTTAGGACAGAACAATCAGCCCCAGCATTTT
TRBD1,few,TRBJ2-5,TRBV5-4,CASSSDRGGGGETQYF,TGTGCCAGCAGTTCTGACAGGGGAGGAGGAGGAGAGACCCAGTACTTC
.,many,TRBJ1-1,TRBV7-2,CASRSTVGGTEAFF,TGTGCCAGCAGGTCAACCGTGGGGGGGACTGAAGCTTTCTTT
TRBD1,few,TRBJ2-1,TRBV28,CASSKGTGGFSYNEQFF,TGTGCCAGCAGTAAAGGGACAGGGGGCTTCTCCTACAATGAGCAGTTCTTC
TRBD1,many,TRBJ1-5,TRBV7-2,CASSYQQGAFQPQHF,TGTGCCAGCAGTTATCAACAGGGGGCCTTTCAGCCCCAGCATTTT
.,.,TRBJ1-5,TRBV28,CASATGDYSNQPQHF,TGTGCCTCAGCGACAGGCGACTATAGCAATCAGCCCCAGCATTTT
TRBD2,many,TRBJ2-3,TRBV7-2,CASSWEGISTDTQYF,TGTGCCAGCAGCTGGGAGGGTATCAGCACAGATACGCAGTATTTT
.,many,TRBJ2-3,TRBV7-2,CASSLDHSTDTQYF,TGTGCCAGCAGCTTAGATCACTCAACAGATACGCAGTATTTT
.,.,TRBJ1-1,TRBV11-3,CASRRRSYQAFF,TGTGCCAGCAGACGAAGGTCATACCAAGCTTTCTTT
TRBD2,many,TRBJ2-1,TRBV28,CASSLEIAGTYNEQFF,TGTGCCAGCAGTTTAGAGATAGCGGGAACCTACAATGAGCAGTTCTTC
.,few,TRBJ2-1,TRBV6-2/TRBV6-3,CASRPTGYNEQFF,TGTGCCAGCAGACCCACAGGGTACAATGAGCAGTTCTTC
.,.,TRBJ2-2,TRBV2,CASSESSSNTGELFF,TGTGCCAGCAGTGAATCCAGTTCGAACACCGGGGAGCTGTTTTTT
.,many,TRBJ1-4,TRBV5-5,CASSLDGGGRREKLFF,TGTGCCAGCAGCTTGGACGGTGGAGGCCGCCGGGAAAAACTGTTTTTT
TRBD1,many,TRBJ1-6,TRBV7-2,CASTLTGDPHNSPLHF,TGTGCCAGCACCCTGACAGGGGATCCGCATAATTCACCCCTCCACTTT
.,many,TRBJ2-5,TRBV12-3/TRBV12-4,CASSLWTVETQYF,TGTGCCAGCAGTCTCTGGACTGTCGAAACCCAGTACTTC
TRBD2,.,TRBJ2-2,TRBV4-1,CASSQVEILAGGELFF,TGCGCCAGCAGCCAAGTAGAGATACTAGCGGGCGGGGAGCTGTTTTTT
TRBD2,.,TRBJ2-1,TRBV5-4,CASSLVSLGGNEQFF,TGTGCCAGCAGCTTGGTGTCTTTGGGGGGGAATGAGCAGTTCTTC
TRBD2,.,TRBJ2-1,TRBV24-1,CATSDALAGGYNEQFF,TGTGCCACCAGTGATGCCCTAGCGGGAGGCTACAATGAGCAGTTCTTC
TRBD1,many,TRBJ2-6,TRBV6-1,CASRKGQSSGANVLTF,TGTGCCAGCAGAAAGGGACAGAGCTCTGGGGCCAACGTCCTGACTTTC
TRBD2,.,TRBJ2-7,TRBV7-6,CASSLAQASGRSSYEQYF,TGTGCCAGCAGCTTAGCGCAGGCTAGCGGGAGGAGCTCCTACGAGCAGTACTTC
.,many,TRBJ1-1,TRBV7-8,CASTSNTGGATEAFF,TGTGCCAGCACCTCCAATACAGGAGGGGCCACTGAAGCTTTCTTT
TRBD2,many,TRBJ2-5,TRBV28,CASSLSVLAGAGETQYF,TGTGCCAGCAGTTTATCTGTGCTAGCGGGAGCCGGGGAGACCCAGTACTTC
.,.,TRBJ1-1,TRBV6-6,CASSSLGRRTEALF,TGTGCCAGCAGCTCCCTGGGGAGGAGGACTGAAGCTCTCTTT
.,.,TRBJ2-5,TRBV7-2,CASSPRQSQETQYF,TGTGCCAGCAGCCCTAGACAGAGCCAAGAGACCCAGTACTTC
TRBD2,many,TRBJ2-2,TRBV29-1,CSVGAGLEDTGELFF,TGCAGCGTTGGGGCGGGACTAGAAGACACCGGGGAGCTGTTTTTT
TRBD2,many,TRBJ2-1,TRBV10-2,CASSERTSGGNEQFF,TGCGCCAGCAGTGAAAGGACTAGCGGAGGCAATGAGCAGTTCTTC
.,few,TRBJ1-2,TRBV4-3,CASSQDTAANYGYTF,TGCGCCAGCAGCCAAGATACGGCAGCTAACTATGGCTACACCTTC
.,few,TRBJ1-1,TRBV20-1,CSASAGNTEAFF,TGCAGTGCTAGTGCAGGAAACACTGAAGCTTTCTTT
.,few,TRBJ2-2,TRBV5-1,CASSLRPGEAGELFF,TGCGCCAGCAGCTTGAGGCCAGGGGAGGCCGGGGAGCTGTTTTTT
.,few,TRBJ2-3,TRBV7-2,CASSLGGLNTDTQYF,TGTGCCAGCAGCTTGGGGGGGCTAAACACAGATACGCAGTATTTT
.,few,TRBJ2-2,TRBV27,CASSPLNTGELFF,TGTGCCAGCAGTCCCCTCAACACCGGGGAGCTGTTTTTT
.,few,TRBJ1-1,TRBV6-2/TRBV6-3,CASSYSIGTKAFF,TGTGCCAGCAGTTACTCGATCGGGACAAAAGCTTTCTTT
TRBD1,many,TRBJ1-5,TRBV12-3/TRBV12-4,CASTFRQGNQPQHF,TGTGCCAGCACCTTTAGACAGGGGAATCAGCCCCAGCATTTT
TRBD2,many,TRBJ2-5,TRBV7-2,CASSYRPRAGVQETQYF,TGTGCCAGCAGCTATAGGCCCAGAGCGGGAGTTCAAGAGACCCAGTACTTC
.,.,TRBJ1-1,TRBV6-5,CASTRPGNTEAFF,TGTGCCAGCACCCGACCAGGGAACACTGAAGCTTTCTTT
.,few,TRBJ1-2,TRBV7-2,CASSSQQGSYYGYTF,TGTGCCAGCAGCTCCCAACAGGGTTCCTACTATGGCTACACCTTC
TRBD1,many,TRBJ1-4,TRBV28,CASSRQGTTNEKLFF,TGTGCCAGCAGTAGACAGGGGACGACTAATGAAAAACTGTTTTTT
.,many,TRBJ2-1,TRBV5-6,CASSLGRRLIYNEQFF,TGTGCCAGCAGCTTGGGGAGACGACTTATTTACAATGAGCAGTTCTTC
TRBD1,.,TRBJ1-4,TRBV6-6,CASRPGTGARNEKLFF,TGTGCCAGCAGACCCGGGACAGGGGCCCGTAATGAAAAACTGTTTTTT
.,few,TRBJ1-4,TRBV7-9,CASSVSGLKATNEKLFF,TGTGCCAGCAGCGTATCGGGCCTAAAGGCCACTAATGAAAAACTGTTTTTT